This T cell receptor (beta chain) was identified during a study of brain metastases from non-small cell lung cancer. The study's findings and limits: Metastases had sparse T cells but largely shared repertoires with primaries.

This clone has more than one count but fewer than ten. Its specificity is unknown. Profiled with immunoSEQ multiplex PCR; TCRdb holds only in-frame clones, not every one. The sample shows 14,000 to 15,000 clones, approximately 80% of them seen only once. The V end lost 2 bases, the J end lost 2 bases, and 9 bases lay between the germline ends. There are 14 residues in the CDR3. The germline gives CDR1 SGHRS, CDR2 YFSETQ. What was sequenced was primary lung tumor tissue. The TCR was taken from a donor aged 40 or over with non-small cell lung cancer. This rearrangement joins TRBV5-1 to TRBJ2-3; no definite D call. CDR3 loop: CASSLSQITDTQYF. Here the CDR3 DNA reads TGCGCCAGCAGCTTAAGCCAGATCACAGATACGCAGTATTTT.